The present T cell receptor (beta chain) was sequenced within a study of blood T cell repertoires in COVID-19. Study-level information: There were acute and convalescent COVID-19 samples, and they came from the United States, Italy and Spain. T cells, B-cell-depleted T cells, or PBMCs provided the cDNA or gDNA that served as material.

Remarks on this clone: Compared with germline, one end of the junction differs, possibly owing to a read error.

Profiling relied on immunoSEQ multiplex PCR, and the TCRdb table lists in-frame clones only, not all of them. The sample consists of approximately 150,000 clones, 70% to 90% of them appearing once. CDR3 length equals 14 residues. Germline lookup yields CDR1 LNHDA and CDR2 SQIVND (reference sequence). The origin of this receptor is a man in his forties with acute or convalescent COVID-19. The V gene is TRBV19, the J gene TRBJ1-2, with D possibly being TRBD1 (5 bases). The sequenced material came from peripheral blood. CDR3 sequence: CASSVDRAVNGYTF. The CDR3 coding sequence is TGTGCCAGTAGTGTAGACAGAGCGGTAAATGGCTACACCTTC.